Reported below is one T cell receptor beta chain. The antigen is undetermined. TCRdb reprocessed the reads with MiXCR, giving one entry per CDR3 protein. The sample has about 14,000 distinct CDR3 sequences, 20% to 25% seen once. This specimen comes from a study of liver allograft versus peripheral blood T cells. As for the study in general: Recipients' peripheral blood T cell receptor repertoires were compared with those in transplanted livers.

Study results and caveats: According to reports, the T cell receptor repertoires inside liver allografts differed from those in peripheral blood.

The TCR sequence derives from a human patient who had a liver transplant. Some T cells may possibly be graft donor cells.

The CDR3 DNA follows: TGTGCCAGCAGCTCGTACCGGGACTCCTACGAGCAGTACTTC. Its protein is CASSSYRDSYEQYF. The J gene is TRBJ2-7, the V gene TRBV7-9; D possibly corresponds to TRBD2 (5 bases). The CDR3 totals 14 residues. The V gene lost 4 bases and the J gene lost 0 bases, with 10 bases spanning the gap. Germline V gene lookup returns CDR1 SEHNR and CDR2 FQNEAQ (reference sequence).